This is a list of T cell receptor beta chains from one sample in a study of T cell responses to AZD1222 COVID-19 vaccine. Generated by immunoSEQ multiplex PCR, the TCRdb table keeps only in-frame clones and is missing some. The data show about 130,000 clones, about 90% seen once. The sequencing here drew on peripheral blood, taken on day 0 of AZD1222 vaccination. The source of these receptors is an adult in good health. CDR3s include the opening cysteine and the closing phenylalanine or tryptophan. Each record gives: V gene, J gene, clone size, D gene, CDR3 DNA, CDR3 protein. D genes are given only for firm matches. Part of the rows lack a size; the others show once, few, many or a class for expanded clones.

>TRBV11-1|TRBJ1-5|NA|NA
TGTGCCAGCAGCTTAGGCAGGAATCAGCCCCAGCATTTT
CASSLGRNQPQHF
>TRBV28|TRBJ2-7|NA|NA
TGTGCCAGCAGTGATACGGGAGTTGGCTCCTACGAGCAGTACTTC
CASSDTGVGSYEQYF
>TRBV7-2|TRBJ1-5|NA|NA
TGTGCCAGCAGCTTAGTGTCCGGGGGCGGGTGGCTTAATCAGCCCCAGCATTTT
CASSLVSGGGWLNQPQHF
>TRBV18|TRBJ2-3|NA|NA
TGTGCCAGCTCACCACCGAGGGGACAAGCAGATACGCAGTATTTT
CASSPPRGQADTQYF
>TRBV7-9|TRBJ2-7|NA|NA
TGTGCCAGCAGATCGGGGGCCTCCTACGAGCAGTACTTC
CASRSGASYEQYF
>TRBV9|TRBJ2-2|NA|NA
TGTGCCAGCAGCGCCGGGCACACGAACACCGGGGAGCTGTTTTTT
CASSAGHTNTGELFF
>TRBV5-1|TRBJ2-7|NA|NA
TGCGCCAGCACCAACGGGGGTGGGGTGCCCTACGAGCAGTACTTC
CASTNGGGVPYEQYF
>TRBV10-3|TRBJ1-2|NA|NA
TGTGCCATCAGGGGTATTGCCAACTATGGCTACACCTTC
CAIRGIANYGYTF
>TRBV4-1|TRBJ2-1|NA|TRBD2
TGCGCCAGCAGCCAAGATAGGGCTAGCGGTTACAATGAGCAGTTCTTC
CASSQDRASGYNEQFF
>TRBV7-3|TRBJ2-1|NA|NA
TGTGCCAGCAGCTTTGGTACGGGAAATGAGCAGTTCTTC
CASSFGTGNEQFF
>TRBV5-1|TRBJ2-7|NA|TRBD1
TGCGCCAGCAGCACGCGGACAGGGATAAGCGAGCAGTACTTC
CASSTRTGISEQYF
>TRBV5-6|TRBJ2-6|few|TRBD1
TGTGCCAGCAGCCTTATACAGGGGCGGGCTGGGGCCAACGTCCTGACTTTC
CASSLIQGRAGANVLTF
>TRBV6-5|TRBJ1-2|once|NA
TGTGCCAGCAGTTACTCGTTCACCTATGGCTACACCTTC
CASSYSFTYGYTF
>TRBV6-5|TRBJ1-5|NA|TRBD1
TGTGCCACCCGGGACAGACCACTGAATCAGCCCCAGCATTTT
CATRDRPLNQPQHF
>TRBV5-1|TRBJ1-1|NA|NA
TGCGCCAGCAGCGTAACAGGGAGCACTGAAGCTTTCTTT
CASSVTGSTEAFF
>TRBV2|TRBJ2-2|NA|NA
TGTGCCAGCAGTCTGGGGCCCGGGGAGCTGTTTTTT
CASSLGPGELFF
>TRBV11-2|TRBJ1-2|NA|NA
TGTGCCAGCAGCTTAGTGCGCGGACGCAACTATGGCTACACCTTC
CASSLVRGRNYGYTF
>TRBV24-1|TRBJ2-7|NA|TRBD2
TGTGCCACCAGTGATCCCCCCCCCGAACTAGCGGGCGTGAGGGAGCAGTACTTC
CATSDPPPELAGVREQYF
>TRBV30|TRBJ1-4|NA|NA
TGTGCCTGGAGTGCCGGGGGCTGGGAAAAACTGTTTTTT
CAWSAGGWEKLFF
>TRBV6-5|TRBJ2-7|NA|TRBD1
TGTGCCAGCCTAGACAGGGGTAGTTCCTACGAGCAGTACTTC
CASLDRGSSYEQYF
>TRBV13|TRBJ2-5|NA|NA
TGTGCCAGCAGCTTACTTAACGGGGGCGGAGGCGAGACCCAGTACTTC
CASSLLNGGGGETQYF
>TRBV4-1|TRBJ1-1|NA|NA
TGCGCCAGCAGCCTACGAGCGGGGGAGAACACTGAAGCTTTCTTT
CASSLRAGENTEAFF
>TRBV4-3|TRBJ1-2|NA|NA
TGCGCCAGCAGCCAAGAATTCCCCGGAACTAACTATGGCTACACCTTC
CASSQEFPGTNYGYTF
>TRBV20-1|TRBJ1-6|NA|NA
TGCAGTGCTAGTGTCCCCAGGGGTTTGAGTAATTCACCCCTCCACTTT
CSASVPRGLSNSPLHF
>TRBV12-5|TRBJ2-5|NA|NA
TGTGCTAGTGGTTTGTCCGGGTCAGAACTTCAAGAGACCCAGTACTTC
CASGLSGSELQETQYF
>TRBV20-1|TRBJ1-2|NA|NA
TGCAGTGCTAGCTACGGGGGTGGCTACACCTTC
CSASYGGGYTF
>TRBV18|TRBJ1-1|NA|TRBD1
TGTGCCAGCTCTTTTCGCGGACAGGGAGGTACTGAAGCTTTCTTT
CASSFRGQGGTEAFF
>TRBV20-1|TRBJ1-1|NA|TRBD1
TGCAGTGCTAGTGGACAGGGAATTGAAGCTTTCTTT
CSASGQGIEAFF
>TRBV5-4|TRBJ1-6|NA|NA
TGTGCCAGCAGCTTTAGCACGACAGGCAATTCACCCCTCCACTTT
CASSFSTTGNSPLHF
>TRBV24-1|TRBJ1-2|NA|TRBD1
TGTGCCACCAGTGATGAGGGACAGTCCTATGGCTACACCTTC
CATSDEGQSYGYTF
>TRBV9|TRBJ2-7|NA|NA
TGTGCCAGCAGCCCCTCCGAGAGGGTGCAGTACTTC
CASSPSERVQYF
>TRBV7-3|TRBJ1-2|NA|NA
TGTGCCAGCAGCCTAGACGTTAACTATGGCTACACCTTC
CASSLDVNYGYTF
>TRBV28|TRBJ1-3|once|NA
TGTGCCAGCAGTCAGTGGACAGTCTCTGGAAACACCATATATTTT
CASSQWTVSGNTIYF
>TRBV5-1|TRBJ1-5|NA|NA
TGCGCCAGCAGCTTGGGAGCCCCAACAGGTAGCAATCAGCCCCAGCATTTT
CASSLGAPTGSNQPQHF
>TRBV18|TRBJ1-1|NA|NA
TGTGCCAGCTCAGTCAAGGGGGACACTGAAGCTTTCTTT
CASSVKGDTEAFF
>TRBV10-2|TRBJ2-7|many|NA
TGCGCCAGCAGTGAAGGACAGCGCTACGAGCAGTACTTC
CASSEGQRYEQYF
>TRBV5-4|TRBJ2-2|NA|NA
TGTGCCAGCAGCCAACTAGGACCCGGGGAGCTGTTTTTT
CASSQLGPGELFF
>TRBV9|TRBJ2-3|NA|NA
TGTGCCAGCAGCCCAGGGAGTAGTGGCGAGGGTTATACGCAGTATTTT
CASSPGSSGEGYTQYF
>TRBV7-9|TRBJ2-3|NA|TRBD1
TGTGCCTGTAAGCGGGACAGGGGGCGCGATACGCAGTATTTT
CACKRDRGRDTQYF
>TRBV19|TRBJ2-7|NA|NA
TGTGCCAGTAGTATAGGCTCTGCGGGCCCGTACTACGAGCAGTACTTC
CASSIGSAGPYYEQYF
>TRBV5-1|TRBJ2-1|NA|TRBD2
TGCGCCAGCAGCTTGGGTCCGAGCGGGGCCTACAATGAGCAGTTCTTC
CASSLGPSGAYNEQFF
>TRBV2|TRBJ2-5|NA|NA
TGTGCCAGCAGTGTAGTTGGCGAGACCCAGTACTTC
CASSVVGETQYF
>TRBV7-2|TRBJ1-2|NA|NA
TGTGCCAGCAGCCCCTTGACAGCCTATGGCTACACCTTC
CASSPLTAYGYTF
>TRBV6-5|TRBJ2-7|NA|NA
TGTGCCAGCAGTTACGGCGGAGACAAGTACTTC
CASSYGGDKYF
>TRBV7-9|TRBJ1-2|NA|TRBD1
TGTGCCAGCAGCCCGGCGGGACAGGGGGTAGGCTACACCTTC
CASSPAGQGVGYTF
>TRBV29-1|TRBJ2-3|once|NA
TGCAGCGTAACCGGGGGTACGGATACGCAGTATTTT
CSVTGGTDTQYF
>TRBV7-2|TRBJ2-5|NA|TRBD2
TGTGCCAGCAGCCTAGACATACGGGGGGCCCAGTACTTC
CASSLDIRGAQYF
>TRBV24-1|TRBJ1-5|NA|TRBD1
TGTGCCACCAGCGAGGGGGCCTCGGGGCATAGGCCCCAGCATTTT
CATSEGASGHRPQHF
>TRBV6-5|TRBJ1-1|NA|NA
TGTGCCAGCAGTTATGAGGGCCCTAACACTGAAGCTTTCTTT
CASSYEGPNTEAFF
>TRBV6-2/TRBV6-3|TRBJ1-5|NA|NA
TGTGCCAGCAGTTCACAAGGGGGGTCCATTCAGCCCCAGCATTTT
CASSSQGGSIQPQHF
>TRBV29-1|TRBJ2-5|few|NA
TGCAGCGTTGAAGCCCTTCCAGGGTTGGAGACCCAGTACTTC
CSVEALPGLETQYF
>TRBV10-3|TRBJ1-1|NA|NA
TGTGCCATCGGAGAGTTGGGCACTGAAGCTTTCTTT
CAIGELGTEAFF
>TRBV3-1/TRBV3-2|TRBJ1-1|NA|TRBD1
TGTGCCAGCAGTCCAGGGGGCACTGAAGCTTTCTTT
CASSPGGTEAFF
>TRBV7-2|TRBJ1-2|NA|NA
TGTGCCAGCAGCTCCCCGGGACGTCACTATGGCTACACCTTC
CASSSPGRHYGYTF
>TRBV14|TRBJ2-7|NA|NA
TGTGCCAGCAGCCCCAGGGCGAACGAGCAGTACTTC
CASSPRANEQYF
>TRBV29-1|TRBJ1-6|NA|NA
TGCAGCGTTGGGGCAGCTGGATCTCCCCTCCACTTT
CSVGAAGSPLHF
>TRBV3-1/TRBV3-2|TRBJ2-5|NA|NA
TGTGCCAGCAGCCAAGCCGGCAGCCGCCAAGAGACCCAGTACTTC
CASSQAGSRQETQYF
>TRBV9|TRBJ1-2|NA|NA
TGTGCCAGCAGCGTAGCCCCCGGGGGCTATGGCTACACCTTC
CASSVAPGGYGYTF
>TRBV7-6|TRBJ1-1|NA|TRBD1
TGTGCCAGCAGCTTCCCACAGGGGGCGTTGACTGAAGCTTTCTTT
CASSFPQGALTEAFF